The clone carrying this T cell receptor beta chain has ten or more counts. The antigen remains undetermined. Researchers took RNA transcripts and amplified the TCR beta CDR3 regions from them. Carried out on the TCR CDR3, a first-round RT-PCR used the HTBI primer set. TCRdb re-called the multiplex PCR reads through MiXCR, storing one row per CDR3 protein. This sample has around 360,000 distinct CDR3 sequences, with around 15% found just once. The data stem from a study of T cells in Graves' hyperthyroidism and ophthalmopathy. Study-wide points: Among thyroid clonotypes expanded above 0.001, most also appeared in blood.

PBMCs were collected from a roughly 10 ml volume of fresh peripheral blood. Germline V gene data show CDR1 as SGHRS and CDR2 as YFSETQ. CDR3 length: 18 amino acids. J gave up 2 bases and V 4 bases, and 8 bases lay outside the gene matches. This clonotype was sampled from a woman aged 55-75 years with Graves' ophthalmopathy. Sequenced: blood. V is TRBV5-1 and J is TRBJ2-1; 14 bases map to TRBD2. This CDR3 reads CASSPGLAGEEPYNEQFF. As DNA, the CDR3 is TGCGCCAGCAGCCCGGGACTAGCGGGAGAGGAACCCTACAATGAGCAGTTCTTC.